This passage covers 18 T cell receptor beta chains from one sample sequenced in a study of cytomegalovirus exposure and HLA in healthy donors. It was with 60 Vbeta and 13 Jbeta primers that the PCR ran. The method was immunoSEQ multiplex PCR; TCRdb's version includes in-frame clones alone and lacks a portion of them. The table lists about 130,000 clones, approximately 80% of them singletons. Sequenced input: PBMCs. These receptors all stem from a man between 45 and 60 years old in good health and CMV-seronegative.

V usage is TRBV6-5 and J usage is TRBJ2-1; 9 nucleotides line up with TRBD2. Germline assignment: CDR1 MNHEY and CDR2 SVGAGI. The CDR3 extends over 16 amino acids. Germline trimming cut 0 bases from V and 2 bases from J; bases unmatched to any gene: 2. The DNA of the CDR3 is TGTGCCAGCAGTTACTCCGGACTAGCGACCTACAATGAGCAGTTCTTC. Translated: CASSYSGLATYNEQFF.

The CDR3 DNA reads TGCGCCAGCAGCCAAGATGGCAGGGATGACACAGATACGCAGTATTTT. Protein product: CASSQDGRDDTDTQYF. This chain links TRBV4-1 with TRBJ2-3; D is perhaps TRBD1 (5 bases). CDR1 MGHRA and CDR2 YSYEKL come from the germline V gene. The length of the CDR3 is 16 residues. V was pared by 0 bases and J by 2 bases, with 12 bases between.

This clone was found a few times. The chain couples TRBV5-1 to TRBJ1-1, with D hard to call. Germline loops: CDR1 SGHRS, CDR2 YFSETQ. CDR3 length: 13 residues. The germline V and J ends were trimmed by 1 base and 0 bases, with 4 bases remaining between them. The CDR3 nucleotides are TGCGCCAGCAGCTTGCGGTTGAACACTGAAGCTTTCTTT. This gives the protein CASSLRLNTEAFF.

The V gene is TRBV18, the J gene TRBJ1-1; D possibly corresponds to TRBD1 (6 bases). The CDR3 has 14 amino acids. CDR1 and CDR2 (germline): KGHSH, LQKENI. Trimming left V 3 bases short and J 4 bases short, with 12 bases between. This CDR3 reads CASSPQQGFTEAFF. The CDR3 DNA sequence: TGTGCCAGCTCACCGCAACAGGGTTTCACTGAAGCTTTCTTT.

This clone appeared a few times. The chain combines TRBV9 with TRBJ1-6; TRBD1 aligns across 8 bases. V shed 4 bases and J 10 bases; nucleotides not matched to a gene: 10. The length of the CDR3 is 15 residues. Germline loops: CDR1 SGDLS, CDR2 YYNGEE. CDR3 protein: CASSISGGADSPLHF. The CDR3 DNA reads as TGTGCCAGCAGCATATCAGGGGGCGCGGACTCACCCCTCCACTTT. Full variable domain (rest looked up from reference TRBV9 and TRBJ1-6): DSGVTQTPKHLITATGQRVTLRCSPRSGDLSVYWYQQSLDQGLQFLIQYYNGEERAKGNILERFSAQQFPDLHSELNLSSLELGDSALYFCASSISGGADSPLHFGNGTRLTVT.

This chain connects TRBV5-1 to TRBJ2-5; 8 bases line up with TRBD2. The CDR3 is 16 residues long. The V and J ends lost 0 bases and 7 bases, in that order; junction bases with no gene match: 11. Germline CDR1 reads SGHRS; CDR2 reads YFSETQ. The CDR3: CASSLEMVAGGGTQYF. The CDR3 DNA follows: TGCGCCAGCAGCTTGGAGATGGTGGCCGGGGGGGGGACCCAGTACTTC.

The CDR3 DNA sequence: TGTGCCAGCAGCTTACTCGAACCGGGGGATACCACAGATACGCAGTATTTT. Translated: CASSLLEPGDTTDTQYF. The chain recombines TRBV7-8 with TRBJ2-3; perhaps TRBD2 as D (6 bases). V was trimmed by 2 bases and J by 2 bases, leaving 17 bases between them. The CDR3 is made up of 17 amino acids. CDR1 is SGHVS, CDR2 FQNEAQ, per germline.

V is TRBV9 and J is TRBJ1-1, with a weak D call TRBD1 (6 bases). CDR3 length: 14 residues. In germline, CDR1 is SGDLS, CDR2 YYNGEE. V lost 0 bases and J lost 8, with 14 bases in between. The CDR3 DNA reads TGTGCCAGCAGCGTAGTCGAGGGGGTAGGCGAAGCTTTCTTT. Translated: CASSVVEGVGEAFF.

This clone was observed a single time. The chain employs TRBV2 and TRBJ2-3; D gene uncertain. CDR1 is SNHLY, CDR2 FYNNEI, per germline. The CDR3 consists of 13 residues. Trimming shortened V by 1 base and J by 6 bases, and 8 bases separated the two germline ends. The CDR3 reads CASSEDFSDTQYF. The CDR3 DNA sequence: TGTGCCAGCAGTGAAGATTTTTCGGATACGCAGTATTTT.

The genes are TRBV11-2 and TRBJ2-3; 7 bases line up with TRBD2. This CDR3 has 16 amino acids. Per germline, CDR1 SGHAT and CDR2 FQNNGV. V lost 5 bases to trimming and J lost 4 bases; unmatched junction nucleotides: 12. The CDR3: CASSPARSGNADTQYF. The CDR3 bases are TGTGCCAGCAGCCCTGCAAGGAGCGGGAATGCAGATACGCAGTATTTT.

This chain links TRBV5-6 with TRBJ2-1, with D perhaps TRBD1 (8 bases). There are 16 residues in the CDR3. CDR1 is SGHDT, CDR2 YYEEEE, per germline. Trimming cost V 4 bases and J 4 bases, with 18 bases left between them. CDR3 sequence: CASSPTTGGGYNEQFF. CDR3 DNA sequence: TGTGCCAGCAGCCCCACCACAGGGGGAGGGTACAATGAGCAGTTCTTC.

The chain has TRBV28 and TRBJ2-7; 11 positions agree with TRBD1. CDR1 and CDR2 (germline): MDHEN, SYDVKM. The CDR3 extends over 15 amino acids. The J segment lost 2 bases and the V segment lost 5 bases, leaving 5 bases of the junction unmatched. CDR3: CASSVPGQGAYEQYV. DNA of the CDR3: TGTGCCAGCAGTGTACCGGGACAGGGGGCCTACGAGCAGTACGTC.

This sequence joins TRBV4-2 and TRBJ2-1, with 7 bases fitting TRBD2. Germline V gene sequence: CDR1 LGHNA, CDR2 YNFKEQ. V lost 3 bases, J lost 2 bases, and 4 bases stayed unmatched. The CDR3 covers 15 residues. CDR3 region: CASSQSAGTYNEQFF. In DNA, the CDR3 is TGTGCCAGCAGCCAGTCAGCGGGGACCTACAATGAGCAGTTCTTC.

This clone has just a few counts. This chain connects TRBV19 to TRBJ1-2, with D possibly being TRBD1 (5 bases). V was clipped by 5 bases and J by 4 bases, with 17 bases between them. Looked up from germline, CDR1 is LNHDA and CDR2 is SQIVND (reference sequence). The CDR3 has 15 amino acids. The CDR3 DNA sequence: TGTGCCAGTAGTCAACAGGTTATCCAACTCTATGGCTACACCTTC. Amino acid sequence: CASSQQVIQLYGYTF.

The chain has TRBV19 and TRBJ1-2; D is possibly TRBD1 (6 bases). The V gene's germline CDR1 is LNHDA and CDR2 SQIVND (reference sequence). The CDR3 loop spans 15 amino acids. The V end lost 3 bases, the J end lost 8 bases, and 19 bases lay between the germline ends. The CDR3 bases are TGTGCCAGTAGTATGACCGGGACAAGGACGGGAGGCTACACCTTC. Its protein product is CASSMTGTRTGGYTF.

The chain employs TRBV7-3 and TRBJ2-1, with TRBD2 as a possible D gene (7 bases). This CDR3 is 14 amino acids long. From germline, CDR1 is SGHTA and CDR2 FQGTGA. V was trimmed by 3 bases and J by 6 bases, leaving 12 bases between them. The chain's CDR3 is CASSLGGAGNEQFF. For the CDR3, the DNA is TGTGCCAGCAGCTTGGGGGGGGCGGGCAATGAGCAGTTCTTC.

The V gene is TRBV7-9, the J gene TRBJ2-7, with a weak D call TRBD2 (6 bases). From germline, CDR1 is SEHNR and CDR2 FQNEAQ (reference sequence). CDR3 size: 14 residues. Deletions cut 3 bases from V and 6 bases from J, with 15 bases between. The CDR3, as DNA: TGTGCCAGCAGCTTTGGCGGGACGGCGCTCGAGCAGTACTTC. It codes for CASSFGGTALEQYF.

As for this clone: Other nucleotide sequences from this sample produce the same CDR3. The V gene is TRBV18, the J gene TRBJ1-2; 8 bases map to TRBD1. CDR3 size: 11 residues. CDR1 and CDR2 (germline): KGHSH, LQKENI. The trim removed 6 bases at V and 6 bases at J, leaving 0 bases unmatched. For the CDR3, the DNA is TGTGCCAGCTCGACAGGGGATGGCTACACCTTC. Amino acids: CASSTGDGYTF.